These 20 T cell receptor beta chains were all obtained from the same sample, sequenced in a study of T cells in Graves' hyperthyroidism and ophthalmopathy. Authors of the study amplified TCR beta CDR3 regions from RNA transcripts. With the HTBI primer set, the TCR CDR3 went through a first round of RT-PCR. TCRdb re-called the multiplex PCR reads with MiXCR, one entry per CDR3 protein. The sample records roughly 100,000 distinct CDR3 sequences, about 45% being singletons. The sequenced sample was blood. The source of these receptors is a man aged 35-49 years with Graves' hyperthyroidism.

This clonotype was observed at least ten times. The chain couples TRBV20-1 to TRBJ2-1; 8 bases fit TRBD2. CDR3 length: 15 residues. The V and J ends lost 7 bases and 8 bases, in that order; junction bases with no gene match: 16. Germline V gene sequence: CDR1 DFQATT, CDR2 SNEGSKA (reference sequence). The chain's CDR3 is CSVQSAGTRRDEQFF. In DNA, the CDR3 is TGCAGTGTACAATCCGCCGGGACTAGGAGGGATGAGCAGTTCTTC.

This clonotype came up many times. This sequence joins TRBV7-9 and TRBJ1-3; D is possibly TRBD1 (6 bases). The length of the CDR3 is 13 residues. Germline V lookup: CDR1 SEHNR, CDR2 FQNEAQ (reference sequence). Trimming took 8 bases from V and 3 from J, leaving 11 bases between them. This CDR3 reads CASAGEGGNTIYF. CDR3 nucleotide sequence: TGTGCCAGCGCAGGGGAGGGTGGAAACACCATATATTTT.

Many counts were recorded for this clonotype. J is TRBJ2-7 and V is TRBV10-3; D might be TRBD2 (6 bases). V dropped 6 bases and J dropped 0 bases, with 21 bases sitting between them. CDR1 and CDR2 (germline): ENHRY, SYGVKD. The CDR3 is 17 residues long. The chain's CDR3 is CAISAYITRDSSYEQYF. The CDR3 coding sequence is TGTGCCATCAGCGCATACATAACCCGGGACTCCTCCTACGAGCAGTACTTC.

Comment on this clonotype: The junction does not match germline at one end; this may be a read error. This chain joins TRBV27 and TRBJ2-2; tentatively, D is TRBD1 (6 bases). Germline CDR1 and CDR2: MNHEY and SMNVEV (reference sequence). There are 17 residues in the CDR3. Written as DNA, the CDR3 is TGTGCCAGCAGGAAGGGGCAGGGGAAGCAGTCCACCGGGGAGCCGTTTTTT. It translates to CASRKGQGKQSTGEPFF.

The chain is built from TRBV9 and TRBJ1-1, with D perhaps matching TRBD1 (6 bases). CDR1 SGDLS and CDR2 YYNGEE come from the germline V gene. The CDR3 extends over 16 amino acids. Trimming removed 4 bases from V and 0 bases from J, with 16 bases in between. The CDR3 coding sequence is TGTGCCAGCAGCCAGGATTGGGGGCTTATGAACACTGAAGCTTTCTTT. Translation gives CASSQDWGLMNTEAFF.

The V call is TRBV28, the J call TRBJ1-2; no reliable D call. Germline values: CDR1 MDHEN, CDR2 SYDVKM. V lost 5 bases to trimming and J lost 4 bases, with 11 bases between them. The CDR3 extends over 13 amino acids. As DNA, the CDR3 is TGTGCCAGCAGTACGGGCCTCCTCTATGGCTACACCTTC. Its translation is CASSTGLLYGYTF.

Regarding this clonotype: The conserved phenylalanine or tryptophan is not found at the CDR3 terminus, so this likely reflects a read error. The genes are TRBV7-2 and TRBJ2-1, with 9 bases lining up with TRBD2. The CDR3 loop spans 15 amino acids. Germline loops: CDR1 SGHTA, CDR2 FQGNSA. The CDR3 reads CVSSLGREGKYEQFL. Written as DNA, the CDR3 is TGTGTCAGCAGCTTAGGGCGGGAGGGCAAATATGAGCAGTTCTTA.

This chain uses TRBV11-2 with TRBJ2-7; 7 bases agree with TRBD1. This CDR3 is 15 amino acids long. Per the germline V gene, CDR1 is SGHAT and CDR2 is FQNNGV. J was trimmed by 5 bases and V by 4 bases; bases with no gene match: 11. CDR3 coding DNA: TGTGCCAGCAGCTCCGCGGACAAGGGGGCCCACGAGCAGTACTTC. This encodes CASSSADKGAHEQYF.

The chain uses TRBV9 and TRBJ1-2, with 8 bases identical to TRBD1. This CDR3 region has 13 residues. Germline trimming cut 0 bases from V and 5 bases from J; bases unmatched to any gene: 0. Germline lookup yields CDR1 SGDLS and CDR2 YYNGEE. As DNA, the CDR3 is TGTGCCAGCAGCGTAGGGACAGGGTATGGCTACACCTTC. Translated: CASSVGTGYGYTF.

V and J are TRBV2 and TRBJ2-1; possibly TRBD2 for D (7 bases). Trimming removed 4 bases at V and 0 bases at J, with 13 bases between. Germline V gives CDR1 SNHLY, CDR2 FYNNEI. The CDR3 loop spans 16 amino acids. CDR3 DNA: TGTGCCAGCAGTGCGGAGGGGGGGCACTCCTACAATGAGCAGTTCTTC. Protein: CASSAEGGHSYNEQFF.

A remark on this clonotype: One end of the junction fails to match germline, which may point to a read error. The CDR3 is CSVRRSTGLGTEAFF. As DNA, the CDR3 is TGCAGTGTTAGAAGATCGACAGGGTTGGGGACGGAAGCTTTCTTT. The J gene is TRBJ1-1, the V gene TRBV20-1; 7 bases fit TRBD1. Germline V CDR1 and CDR2: DFQATT, SNEGSKA (reference sequence). The CDR3 consists of 15 residues.

For this clonotype: No DNA is shown, since the ends of the CDR3 on it are uncertain; the CDR3 is the one TCRdb lists. The genes are TRBV7-8 and TRBJ2-7; the D call in the table, TRBD1, was not verified against the DNA. The CDR3 is 20 amino acids long, termini counted. CDR1 SGHVS and CDR2 FQNEAQ come from the germline V gene. The CDR3 loop is CASSPLCQHWQGARGYEQYF.

In its sample, this clonotype was seen many times. The chain joins TRBV20-1 to TRBJ1-6, with D possibly matching TRBD1 (5 bases). Germline-derived CDR1 and CDR2 are DFQATT and SNEGSKA (reference sequence). The ends were cut back, 5 bases at V and 5 bases at J, with 13 bases in the middle. This CDR3 is 14 amino acids long. CDR3 in amino acids: CSAVGWGDNSPLHF. In DNA form, the CDR3 reads TGCAGTGCTGTAGGGTGGGGCGATAATTCACCCCTCCACTTT.

The J gene is TRBJ1-3, the V gene TRBV9, with a tentative D call TRBD1 (6 bases). Trimming cost V 0 bases and J 10 bases, with 17 bases left between them. Germline loops: CDR1 SGDLS, CDR2 YYNGEE. This CDR3 is built from 15 residues. The CDR3 reads CASSVESGEGETIYF. The CDR3 DNA sequence: TGTGCCAGCAGCGTAGAATCAGGGGAAGGAGAGACCATATATTTT.

This clonotype was counted at least ten times. The chain carries TRBV5-1 and TRBJ2-7; 7 bases fit TRBD1. The germline V gene has CDR1 SGHRS and CDR2 YFSETQ. Trimming removed 4 bases from V and 5 bases from J; junction bases left unmatched: 6. The CDR3 extends over 13 amino acids. The DNA for the CDR3 is TGCGCCAGCAGCCTGACGACAGGGAACGAGCAGTACTTC. It encodes CASSLTTGNEQYF.

About this clonotype itself: This may arise from a read error, as a much more abundant clone is one base away. The V and J genes are TRBV11-2 and TRBJ1-2; D unresolved. Looked up from germline, CDR1 is SGHAT and CDR2 is FQNNGV. V shed 0 bases and J shed 7 bases, with 6 bases lying between them. This CDR3 has 12 residues. The CDR3 sequence is CASSLEQCGYTF. The CDR3 nucleotides read TGTGCCAGCAGCTTAGAACAGTGTGGCTACACCTTC.

Many counts were recorded for this clonotype. The chain couples TRBV9 to TRBJ2-2; D unclear. V was shortened by 7 bases and J by 3 bases, with 13 bases between the two germline ends. The CDR3 has 14 residues. Germline CDR1 is SGDLS and CDR2 is YYNGEE. The CDR3 sequence is CASARYSDTGELFF. Here the CDR3 DNA reads TGTGCCAGCGCACGCTACTCTGACACCGGGGAGCTGTTTTTT.

With respect to this clonotype: The junction departs from germline at one end; a sequencing error may be responsible. The genes are TRBV11-3 and TRBJ2-7; unclear D gene. CDR1 and CDR2 from the germline V gene are SGHNT and YENEEA. The CDR3 sequence is 13 residues long. The CDR3: CASSLTSYYERYF. CDR3 bases: TGTGCCAGCAGCTTAACCAGCTACTACGAGCGGTACTTC.

The count of this clonotype is one. Since no conserved phenylalanine or tryptophan closes the CDR3, a read error is the likely cause. J is TRBJ1-2 and V is TRBV28; D is unclear. CDR1 and CDR2 from the germline V gene are MDHEN and SYDVKM. Trimming removed 6 bases from V and 7 bases from J, with 15 bases in between. CDR3 length equals 13 residues. The CDR3 nucleotides read TGTGCCAGCAGAGCTGGCGGTCGGGTTGGCTACACCCTC. Its translation: CASRAGGRVGYTL.

CDR3 bases: TGTGCCAGCAGCTTTGGGACAGGGGGCGCCCGGTCCTACGAGCAGTACTTC. It translates to CASSFGTGGARSYEQYF. V and J are TRBV11-2 and TRBJ2-7; 12 nucleotides match TRBD1. This CDR3 has 17 amino acids. J was trimmed by 1 base and V by 3 bases; bases with no gene match: 7. Germline-derived CDR1 and CDR2 are SGHAT and FQNNGV. Full variable domain (outside the CDR3, taken from reference TRBV11-2 and TRBJ2-7): EAGVAQSPRYKIIEKRQSVAFWCNPISGHATLYWYQQILGQGPKLLIQFQNNGVVDDSQLPKDRFSAERLKGVDSTLKIQPAKLEDSAVYLCASSFGTGGARSYEQYFGPGTRLTVT.